This T cell receptor beta chain was identified during a study of T cell repertoires in cytomegalovirus infection (dated by TCRdb to 2018 to 2020). About the investigation overall: The peptide stimulations were aimed at well-studied HLA-B-restricted epitopes as well as recently identified HLA-C-restricted CMV epitopes, whose presentation resists viral immunomodulation. Donor HLA type was relevant to the analysis, because carriage of CMV infection together with the matching HLA type was indicated by public TCR beta signatures. Broader findings and caveats from the paper: The ex vivo response was dominated by HLA-C-restricted CMV-specific TCR beta clonotypes, which also provided the single most frequent clonotype in two of eight donors. In both this cohort and an independent cohort of approximately 350 donors, the cumulative frequency of public TCR beta family members distinguished carriers of CMV infection plus the relevant HLA type.

The CDR3, from cysteine to phenylalanine, totals 15 residues. CDR3 DNA is the only sequence kept; it has 45 bases, read in frame from the first base. Taken from the germline V gene (reference sequence), the CDR1 and CDR2 loops are DFQATT and SNEGSKA. V is cut by 0 bases and J by 0 bases, and the space between the germline ends is 9 bases. The meaning of the sample's treatment or condition label: in vitro stimulation with specific CMV peptide epitopes to enrich CMV-specific T cells. Comments on this clonotype: Its specific antigen is unknown. Qualities for individual bases were not recorded, and no much larger clone is one base off.

The instrument given in TCRdb is Illumina HiSeq 1500. The public reads were quality trimmed at Q25 with fastp and then assembled into clones with MiXCR by TCRdb, keeping productive beta chains. Identical CDR3 proteins give one entry, which carries the most common genes and DNA. The sample profile shows 830,000 or so distinct CDR3 sequences; less than 35% of them were found once. In total, the top ten clones hold roughly 12% of the sample. The origin of this receptor is a human donor in good health (CMV status not recorded). Some clones in this sample may be carry-over from other donors' samples. This chain joins TRBV20-1 to TRBJ1-3; confidence is insufficient to name the D gene. The starting material was cultured CD8+ T cells from PBMCs, obtained from culture after CMV antigen stimulation. The nucleotide sequence reads TGCAGTGCTAGAGAGTGGGCGAGCTCTGGAAACACCATATATTTT. This translates into CSAREWASSGNTIYF.